This T cell receptor (beta chain) stems from a study of cytomegalovirus exposure and HLA in healthy donors (dated by TCRdb to 2015 to 2018). General notes on the study: An earlier analysis of roughly 500 of the donors reported 276 Gb of sequence data and 95 million to 130 million unique TCR beta sequences obtained from around 170 million T cells. An early release covering roughly 640 HLA-typed donors comprised about 300 gigabases of sequencing data and around 86 million unique TCR sequences. Among the approximately 420 genotyped donors, approximately 81% belonged to the genetic ancestry cluster associated with self-reported Caucasian donors. The study aimed to test whether cataloging public T cell receptors could reveal signatures of past pathogen exposure. The study used immunosequencing to profile the T cell repertoires of some 600 subjects and linked those repertoires to cytomegalovirus serostatus. In addition to the first cohort of 666 subjects, a separate validation cohort of 120 different subjects was used. High-throughput TCR immunosequencing, statistical association of individual TCRs with disease status, and machine learning were combined to predict cytomegalovirus infection status. A later analysis re-analyzed previously published TCR beta repertoires from hundreds of donors and added high-resolution HLA genotyping to study TCR occurrence patterns. Rather than using new phenotypic data, the later analysis identified candidate immune exposures from TCR beta sequences and from how often those sequences occurred across donors. An earlier analysis of a few hundred of the donors applied high-throughput TCR beta sequencing to assess whether each TCR beta V gene segment acted as functional or pseudogenic. Alongside the repertoire data, information on donor age, sex, ethnicity and CMV serostatus was compiled. A later genetic analysis took genome-wide SNP genotypes for about 65% of the 666 donors and used that subset as a discovery cohort. Every repertoire in the discovery cohort had been generated on one and the same sequencing platform. HLA typing covered class I and class II loci at four-digit resolution. The number of donors typed differed by locus, with about 629-640 for A, B, C, DRB1 and DQB1, roughly 550 for DQA1, 600 to 610 for DPA1, and 400 to 490 for DPB1. Four to six DR-DQ haplotypes were handled as single units for association and clustering, since linkage in the cohort was strong. Among almost 400 genotyped donors of the cohort, an average of approximately 240,000 unique TCR beta nucleotide sequences were sequenced per donor, around 20% of them non-productive. The study at large found these results: In a later genetic analysis, a missense DCLRE1C variant was associated with V-gene and J-gene trimming of TCR beta chains, and the association was replicated in an independent cohort. Because counts were too low, some 16 rarely observed V segments, including chromosome 9 orphons, were excluded from the earlier analysis of 500 to 700 of the donors. In vitro tests confirmed that a few of the cytomegalovirus-associated TCR beta chains recognize cytomegalovirus antigens. According to the authors, the approach could potentially be generalized to other disease states and immunological phenotypes. In a later analysis, 15,000 to 20,000 TCR beta sequences were associated with specific HLA alleles at a false discovery rate of 0.05. Broadly in line with IMGT annotations, most TCR beta V segments showed up in productive rearrangements about 87% or about 30% of the time in an earlier analysis of around 550 of the donors. Linkage disequilibrium might explain the correlated functional status among segregating V segments, but an unknown experimental factor could not be ruled out. Cytomegalovirus status was reported to be diagnosed by the classifier with high specificity and sensitivity in both the original and validation cohorts. Roughly uniform sequencing depth across donors was assumed in presence/absence analyses, although this assumption may not hold. In the study, some 160 TCR beta chains were listed as associated with cytomegalovirus. According to a later analysis, most CMV-associated TCR beta chains appeared to be HLA-restricted, and the HLA associations seemed to be driven largely by CMV exposure. A later analysis found that TCR association rates varied across HLA loci, with DRB1 alleles showing the most associated TCRs and HLA-C alleles the fewest. A further reported finding was that TCR beta sequences accurately predicted the HLA-A and HLA-B alleles for most subjects in the first cohort. The only immune exposure information available for the cohort was CMV serostatus. Compared with the approximately 670-donor mean, donors in an Asian-associated ancestry cluster had fewer N-insertions in productive TCRs, according to a later genetic analysis. When HLA alleles, especially DR and DQ, strongly co-occurred, attributing TCR associations to individual alleles was difficult. A later analysis found that HLA-associated TCR beta chains were more clonally expanded and had lower generation probabilities than equally common non-associated chains. According to a later analysis, parvovirus B19, influenza, CMV and Epstein-Barr virus appeared linked to several top co-occurrence clusters. Some IMGT-functional V segments, including TRBV6-2 and TRBV6-3, could not be told apart with the 87-base-pair reads, so those segments were excluded. HLA typing was unavailable for some donors at each locus, so association tests used only the typed subset. The cohort was sequenced for TCR beta chains only, and without alpha or paired-chain data the features that could be detected were limited. A group of highly shared sequence variants was considered likely to be a technical artifact of the sequencing pipeline. Most TCR sequences were observed very rarely across donors, whereas some public TCRs were present in many individuals.

The count of this clone is one. Its antigen target is currently unknown. Per-base quality was not reported, and no clone a single base away is much larger than it. The cohort was made up of 500 to 850 healthy bone marrow donors. At the time of sampling, every cohort member was nominally healthy, though immune exposures that went unrecorded were likely present. The donor was CMV seronegative and belonged to the group of 350 to 400 seronegative cohort members. Every donor gave a peripheral blood sample, and the peripheral blood mononuclear cells from that sample were used for TCR beta sequencing. The Qiagen DNeasy Blood Extraction Kit was used to extract genomic DNA from the blood cell samples. The CDR1 and CDR2 encoded by the germline V gene are MDHEN and SYDVKM. V loses 3 bases of germline sequence and J loses 0 bases, and the interval between the two ends is 13 bases. The CDR3 measures 16 amino acids from cysteine to phenylalanine. Only the CDR3 DNA is retained, 48 bases long and in frame from the first base.

The method behind the library was the immunoSEQ multiplex PCR assay. A mixture of 60 forward primers for TCR Vbeta segments and 13 reverse primers for TCR Jbeta segments was used in the multiplex PCR. Amplification of the CDR3 region of rearranged TCR beta genes was performed with a multiplex PCR assay on genomic DNA. On the Illumina HiSeq System, the amplified TCR beta libraries were sequenced as 87-base-pair reads. For the original study's pipeline: A later analysis tallied 75 million to 95 million unique TCR beta chains across the 660 or so repertoires, and around 10 million of those chains were shared by two or more donors. A nearest-neighbor algorithm error-corrected the raw reads and collapsed the reads into unique sequences, merging closely related sequences to remove PCR and sequencing errors. V, D and J gene segments were assigned by aligning CDR3 sequences to IMGT reference sequences. For a sequence to be retained, a match of at least six nucleotides to both a V gene segment and a J gene segment was required. A rearrangement was called productive if the CDR3 had no stop codons and remained in frame with V and J, and every other rearrangement was called non-productive. CDR3 was defined according to IMGT convention as the region running from the second conserved V-encoded cysteine to the conserved J-encoded phenylalanine. In an earlier analysis of just under 600 of the donors, sequences lacking an unambiguous match to a single V gene segment were excluded. In an earlier analysis of 587 of the donors, a V segment was called functional when productive rearrangements were above 56.7%, and segregating when the standard deviation between donors exceeded 5%. To diagnose cytomegalovirus status from the catalog of TCR beta chain sequences, a statistical classification framework was built. In a later analysis, V and J genes were assigned by comparing TCR nucleotide sequences against IMGT/GENE-DB human TR gene sequences. Using the TCRdist pipeline, a later analysis assigned CDR3 sequences along with most-parsimonious VDJ recombination scenarios. In a later analysis, each TCR beta chain was defined by its CDR3 amino acid sequence together with its V-gene family, and reads lacking a unique V-gene family were excluded. In a later analysis, nearly 600 highly shared, low-generation-probability nucleotide sequences were removed to address suspected cross-contamination and a sequencing artifact. In a later analysis, a clonal expansion index was calculated for each public chain from normalized within-repertoire ranks of inferred template counts. In a later analysis, generation probabilities were computed using a VDJ recombination model fitted to out-of-frame rearrangements, and the results were checked against IGoR. In a later analysis, TCR-TCR, TCR-HLA and TCR-CMV co-occurrence was scored with hypergeometric tests, and a repertoire-size bias correction was applied to TCR pairs. To estimate false discovery rates, a later analysis permuted the HLA or CMV assignments 20 times. In a later analysis, co-occurring TCRs were grouped with DBSCAN, and TCRdist sequence similarity was added when clustering was performed within HLA-allele-positive subsets. For co-occurrence clustering, repertoires with fewer than 30,000 or more than 120,000 public chains were excluded, along with four or five repertoires with anomalous nucleotide sharing. Imported from immuneACCESS, the table was reduced by TCRdb to in-frame sequences with V and J called. These copies leave out some clones; in studies compared against another copy, an unresolved V gene accounts for under half, and the cause of the remainder is not known. That table gives V, J and clone size, and the DNA gave D and trimming. The sample table lists some 130,000 clones, around 74% of them with a count of one. The leading ten clones occupy approximately 7.2% of the sample.

Source material: PBMCs. The sequence joins TRBV28 to TRBJ2-3; a tentative D call is TRBD2 (7 bases match). The sequence was collected from a male donor in good health and CMV-seronegative. The nucleotides read TGTGCCAGCAGTTTGTATCGGGGGGCTAGCACAGATACGCAGTATTTT. This encodes CASSLYRGASTDTQYF.